These T cell receptor beta chains were read from a single sample in a study of cytomegalovirus exposure and HLA in healthy donors. Only in-frame clones appear in the TCRdb table, and some are missing; sequencing was by immunoSEQ multiplex PCR. The sample records about 130,000 clones, 80% being singletons. The sample taken for sequencing was PBMCs. These receptors were taken from a woman aged 40 to 50 in good health and CMV-seronegative. CDR3s include the opening cysteine and the closing phenylalanine or tryptophan. D genes are given only for firm matches. Only part of the rows carry a size: once, few, many, or a class if the clone is expanded.

J gene: TRBJ2-1; D gene: TRBD2; V gene: TRBV4-3; clone size: .; CDR3 length: 15; CDR3 DNA: TGCGCCAGCAGCCTGACTAGCGGTCCCTACAATGAGCAGTTCTTC; CDR3 protein: CASSLTSGPYNEQFF
J gene: TRBJ1-5; D gene: .; V gene: TRBV15; clone size: .; CDR3 length: 15; CDR3 DNA: TGTGCCACCAGCCAGGGCGGTTTTTTTGGGCAGCCCCAGCATTTT; CDR3 protein: CATSQGGFFGQPQHF
J gene: TRBJ1-5; D gene: TRBD1; V gene: TRBV28; clone size: .; CDR3 length: 16; CDR3 DNA: TGTGCCAGCAGTTTAGGACAGGGGAATGGCAATCAGCCCCAGCATTTT; CDR3 protein: CASSLGQGNGNQPQHF
J gene: TRBJ1-6; D gene: .; V gene: TRBV6-5; clone size: .; CDR3 length: 14; CDR3 DNA: TGTGCCAGCAGCCTAGACCCCTATAATTCACCCCTCCACTTT; CDR3 protein: CASSLDPYNSPLHF
J gene: TRBJ2-1; D gene: .; V gene: TRBV6-6; clone size: .; CDR3 length: 11; CDR3 DNA: TGTGCCAGCAGTTCTGTCCGGGAGCAGTTCTTC; CDR3 protein: CASSSVREQFF
J gene: TRBJ2-5; D gene: .; V gene: TRBV6-5; clone size: .; CDR3 length: 13; CDR3 DNA: TGTGCCAGCGCGTCAGCGGCGCTCCGAGAGCAGTACTTC; CDR3 protein: CASASAALREQYF
J gene: TRBJ2-7; D gene: TRBD1; V gene: TRBV6-6; clone size: once; CDR3 length: 14; CDR3 DNA: TGTGCCAGCACCGCACAGGGGAAAGGCTACGAGCAGTACTTC; CDR3 protein: CASTAQGKGYEQYF
J gene: TRBJ2-2; D gene: TRBD2; V gene: TRBV7-2; clone size: .; CDR3 length: 13; CDR3 DNA: TGTGCCAGCAGCCAATGGACTAGTCGGGAGCTGTTTTTT; CDR3 protein: CASSQWTSRELFF
J gene: TRBJ1-5; D gene: TRBD1; V gene: TRBV6-6; clone size: few; CDR3 length: 13; CDR3 DNA: TGTGCCAGCAGGGACAGGGGCCTGGCGCCCCAGCATTTT; CDR3 protein: CASRDRGLAPQHF
J gene: TRBJ1-5; D gene: TRBD1; V gene: TRBV27; clone size: .; CDR3 length: 15; CDR3 DNA: TGTGCCAGCAGTCGGGGGACAGGAGGTTTTCAGCCCCAGCATTTT; CDR3 protein: CASSRGTGGFQPQHF
J gene: TRBJ2-7; D gene: .; V gene: TRBV20-1; clone size: once; CDR3 length: 11; CDR3 DNA: TGCAGTGCTAGAGACAGCTACGAGCAGTACTTC; CDR3 protein: CSARDSYEQYF
J gene: TRBJ1-2; D gene: TRBD1; V gene: TRBV18; clone size: .; CDR3 length: 15; CDR3 DNA: TGTGCCAGCTCACCACCGACAGGGTCAAACTATGGCTACACCTTC; CDR3 protein: CASSPPTGSNYGYTF
J gene: TRBJ2-1; D gene: TRBD2; V gene: TRBV7-2; clone size: .; CDR3 length: 16; CDR3 DNA: TGTGCCAGCAGCTTAGGGGGACTAGCGGGAGTGGATGAGCAGTTCTTC; CDR3 protein: CASSLGGLAGVDEQFF
J gene: TRBJ1-5; D gene: .; V gene: TRBV7-2; clone size: .; CDR3 length: 16; CDR3 DNA: TGTGCCAGCAGCCTTACCCTGGGGCAGGGGAATCAGCCCCAGCATTTT; CDR3 protein: CASSLTLGQGNQPQHF
J gene: TRBJ1-2; D gene: TRBD1; V gene: TRBV7-2; clone size: .; CDR3 length: 14; CDR3 DNA: TGTGCCAGCAGCCCCAGAGGGACAGGGGTGGGCTACACCTTC; CDR3 protein: CASSPRGTGVGYTF
J gene: TRBJ2-2; D gene: TRBD1; V gene: TRBV4-1; clone size: once; CDR3 length: 17; CDR3 DNA: TGCGCCAGCAGCCCTAGAGGGGGGACAGGGTGGACCGGGGAGCTGTTTTTT; CDR3 protein: CASSPRGGTGWTGELFF
J gene: TRBJ1-5; D gene: .; V gene: TRBV7-8; clone size: .; CDR3 length: 14; CDR3 DNA: TGTGCCAGCAGCCGGGACCAGGGGTCTCAGCCCCAGCATTTT; CDR3 protein: CASSRDQGSQPQHF
J gene: TRBJ1-1; D gene: TRBD1; V gene: TRBV6-5; clone size: .; CDR3 length: 16; CDR3 DNA: TGTGCCAGCAGTTCCCACCCGGGACAGCTGGCAACCGAAGCTTTCTTT; CDR3 protein: CASSSHPGQLATEAFF
J gene: TRBJ2-7; D gene: TRBD1; V gene: TRBV19; clone size: .; CDR3 length: 12; CDR3 DNA: TGTGCCAGTACTACAGGGGCCGGGGAGCAGTACTTC; CDR3 protein: CASTTGAGEQYF
J gene: TRBJ1-6; D gene: .; V gene: TRBV19; clone size: .; CDR3 length: 14; CDR3 DNA: TGTGCCAGTAGTATATGGGGGGATAATTCACCCCTCCACTTT; CDR3 protein: CASSIWGDNSPLHF
J gene: TRBJ1-2; D gene: TRBD1; V gene: TRBV7-9; clone size: .; CDR3 length: 18; CDR3 DNA: TGTGCCAGCAGCTTAGCGGAACTGACAGGGGTATTTAACTATGGCTACACCTTC; CDR3 protein: CASSLAELTGVFNYGYTF
J gene: TRBJ2-4; D gene: .; V gene: TRBV19; clone size: .; CDR3 length: 15; CDR3 DNA: TGTGCCCCCCCGGGAGAGAGAGTGGGCAAAAACATTCAGTACTTC; CDR3 protein: CAPPGERVGKNIQYF
J gene: TRBJ1-2; D gene: TRBD1; V gene: TRBV5-1; clone size: .; CDR3 length: 14; CDR3 DNA: TGCGCCAGCAGCTTGAGAGGACAGGCCCATGGCTACACCTTC; CDR3 protein: CASSLRGQAHGYTF
J gene: TRBJ1-1; D gene: TRBD1; V gene: TRBV6-6; clone size: few; CDR3 length: 16; CDR3 DNA: TGTGCCAGCAGTTACTCGGGGACAGGGGGGAACACTGAAGCTTTCTTT; CDR3 protein: CASSYSGTGGNTEAFF
J gene: TRBJ2-7; D gene: .; V gene: TRBV5-6; clone size: .; CDR3 length: 15; CDR3 DNA: TGTGCCAGCAGCTTGATCAGGGCAGGGGTCTACGAGCAGTACTTC; CDR3 protein: CASSLIRAGVYEQYF
J gene: TRBJ1-1; D gene: TRBD1; V gene: TRBV7-9; clone size: .; CDR3 length: 12; CDR3 DNA: TGTGCCAGCAGCCAGGGGGGTACTGAAGCTTTCTTT; CDR3 protein: CASSQGGTEAFF
J gene: TRBJ2-3; D gene: .; V gene: TRBV7-9; clone size: .; CDR3 length: 17; CDR3 DNA: TGTGCCAGCAGCTTAGCGCTCGGGGACATAGGGGCAGATACGCAGTATTTT; CDR3 protein: CASSLALGDIGADTQYF
J gene: TRBJ2-7; D gene: TRBD1; V gene: TRBV14; clone size: .; CDR3 length: 16; CDR3 DNA: TGTGCCAGCAGCCAAGTAGGTGGGACAGATCGTTACGAGCAGTACTTC; CDR3 protein: CASSQVGGTDRYEQYF
J gene: TRBJ2-3; D gene: TRBD2; V gene: TRBV11-2; clone size: .; CDR3 length: 15; CDR3 DNA: TGTGCCAGCAGCTTCAGAGCGGGGACCACAGATACGCAGTATTTT; CDR3 protein: CASSFRAGTTDTQYF
J gene: TRBJ2-7; D gene: TRBD1; V gene: TRBV5-1; clone size: once; CDR3 length: 14; CDR3 DNA: TGCGCCAGCAGCTCGGGACAGGGTACCTACGAGCAGTACTTC; CDR3 protein: CASSSGQGTYEQYF
J gene: TRBJ2-1; D gene: TRBD2; V gene: TRBV4-2; clone size: .; CDR3 length: 17; CDR3 DNA: TGTGCCAGCAGCCAAGATAGACGGGAGGGCCGATTCAATGAGCAGTTCTTC; CDR3 protein: CASSQDRREGRFNEQFF
J gene: TRBJ2-7; D gene: .; V gene: TRBV11-2; clone size: .; CDR3 length: 12; CDR3 DNA: TGTGCCAGCAGCTTAGCCCAGCGCGAGCAGTACTTC; CDR3 protein: CASSLAQREQYF
J gene: TRBJ2-1; D gene: TRBD2; V gene: TRBV6-5; clone size: .; CDR3 length: 15; CDR3 DNA: TGTGCCAGCAGTTTAGCGGGGGGTGGTGGCAATGAGCAGTTCTTC; CDR3 protein: CASSLAGGGGNEQFF
J gene: TRBJ2-1; D gene: .; V gene: TRBV6-1; clone size: .; CDR3 length: 15; CDR3 DNA: TGTGCCAGCAGTGAAGGCGGAAGCTCCTACAATGAGCAGTTCTTC; CDR3 protein: CASSEGGSSYNEQFF
J gene: TRBJ2-5; D gene: .; V gene: TRBV27; clone size: .; CDR3 length: 18; CDR3 DNA: TGTGCCAGCAGTTTGAGGTCTAGAAGTGGGGGCTACCAAGAGACCCAGTACTTC; CDR3 protein: CASSLRSRSGGYQETQYF
J gene: TRBJ2-1; D gene: TRBD1; V gene: TRBV19; clone size: once; CDR3 length: 12; CDR3 DNA: TGTGCCATCGCTCAGGGACAGGGCGAGCAGTTCTTC; CDR3 protein: CAIAQGQGEQFF
J gene: TRBJ1-2; D gene: .; V gene: TRBV4-3; clone size: .; CDR3 length: 16; CDR3 DNA: TGCGCCAGCAGCCAAGACGACGGGGGAGCTAACTATGGCTACACCTTC; CDR3 protein: CASSQDDGGANYGYTF
J gene: TRBJ2-2; D gene: TRBD2; V gene: TRBV7-3; clone size: .; CDR3 length: 18; CDR3 DNA: TGTGCCAGCAGCTTCGGGGGCAGCGGGGGCTCCAACACCGGGGAGCTGTTTTTT; CDR3 protein: CASSFGGSGGSNTGELFF
J gene: TRBJ2-7; D gene: TRBD1; V gene: TRBV28; clone size: .; CDR3 length: 14; CDR3 DNA: TGTGCCAGCAGTTTTTCAGGGGGATTCCTCGAGCAGTACTTC; CDR3 protein: CASSFSGGFLEQYF
J gene: TRBJ2-6; D gene: .; V gene: TRBV7-3; clone size: .; CDR3 length: 15; CDR3 DNA: TGTGCCAGCAGCTTAGTGGAGCCTGGGGCCAACGTCCTGACTTTC; CDR3 protein: CASSLVEPGANVLTF
J gene: TRBJ2-7; D gene: .; V gene: TRBV6-5; clone size: .; CDR3 length: 14; CDR3 DNA: TGTGCCAGCAGTCAACCTTTCAGGGACTACGAGCAGTACTTC; CDR3 protein: CASSQPFRDYEQYF
J gene: TRBJ1-2; D gene: .; V gene: TRBV29-1; clone size: .; CDR3 length: 14; CDR3 DNA: TGCAGCGTTGAAGATGAGACAGGACCCTATGGCTACACCTTC; CDR3 protein: CSVEDETGPYGYTF
J gene: TRBJ1-2; D gene: .; V gene: TRBV6-6; clone size: .; CDR3 length: 12; CDR3 DNA: TGTGCCGCCCTGGGGCGCCGCTATGGCTACACCTTC; CDR3 protein: CAALGRRYGYTF
J gene: TRBJ2-5; D gene: .; V gene: TRBV28; clone size: few; CDR3 length: 15; CDR3 DNA: TGTGCCAGCAGTTTACCCGGGACTGTACAAGAGACCCAGTACTTC; CDR3 protein: CASSLPGTVQETQYF
J gene: TRBJ2-3; D gene: .; V gene: TRBV29-1; clone size: .; CDR3 length: 16; CDR3 DNA: TGCAGCGTTGGAGGGGCCAGGGTGGGGGCCACAGATACGCAGTATTTT; CDR3 protein: CSVGGARVGATDTQYF
J gene: TRBJ2-7; D gene: .; V gene: TRBV7-8; clone size: .; CDR3 length: 13; CDR3 DNA: TGTGCCAGCAGGGTCAACAGAAACTACGAGCAGTACTTC; CDR3 protein: CASRVNRNYEQYF
J gene: TRBJ2-7; D gene: .; V gene: TRBV6-1; clone size: once; CDR3 length: 12; CDR3 DNA: TGTGCCAGCAGTGATGGAGGGTTCGAGCAGTACTTC; CDR3 protein: CASSDGGFEQYF
J gene: TRBJ2-5; D gene: .; V gene: TRBV7-9; clone size: .; CDR3 length: 14; CDR3 DNA: TGTGCCAGCAGCTTAGAGGCTATGGGGCGGAGTCTGTACTTC; CDR3 protein: CASSLEAMGRSLYF
J gene: TRBJ1-3; D gene: TRBD1; V gene: TRBV28; clone size: .; CDR3 length: 14; CDR3 DNA: TGTGCCACCTCGACAGGGGCCTTTGGAAACACCATATATTTT; CDR3 protein: CATSTGAFGNTIYF
J gene: TRBJ1-6; D gene: .; V gene: TRBV5-6; clone size: .; CDR3 length: 15; CDR3 DNA: TGTGCCAGCAGCTTGGGGTCAGCGGGGTATTCACCCCTCCACTTT; CDR3 protein: CASSLGSAGYSPLHF
J gene: TRBJ2-1; D gene: TRBD2; V gene: TRBV5-1; clone size: .; CDR3 length: 16; CDR3 DNA: TGCGCCCGCAGCTTGGGACTAGCGAAGACCTACAATGAGCAGTTCTTC; CDR3 protein: CARSLGLAKTYNEQFF
J gene: TRBJ2-1; D gene: TRBD2; V gene: TRBV6-5; clone size: .; CDR3 length: 15; CDR3 DNA: TGTGCCAGCAGCATCGGGACTAGCGGTCGCTTGGAGCAGTTCTTC; CDR3 protein: CASSIGTSGRLEQFF
J gene: TRBJ1-5; D gene: TRBD1; V gene: TRBV5-8; clone size: .; CDR3 length: 14; CDR3 DNA: TGTGCCAGCAGCCCCCGGACAGGGGCCCAGCCCCAGCATTTT; CDR3 protein: CASSPRTGAQPQHF
J gene: TRBJ1-2; D gene: TRBD1; V gene: TRBV15; clone size: .; CDR3 length: 14; CDR3 DNA: TGTGCCACCAGCAGAGAAACAGGGGACTATGGCTACACCTTC; CDR3 protein: CATSRETGDYGYTF
J gene: TRBJ2-1; D gene: TRBD1; V gene: TRBV10-1; clone size: .; CDR3 length: 13; CDR3 DNA: TGCGCCAGCAGATCGGACAGGGGAGGTGAGCAGTTCTTC; CDR3 protein: CASRSDRGGEQFF
J gene: TRBJ2-3; D gene: .; V gene: TRBV12-5; clone size: .; CDR3 length: 17; CDR3 DNA: TGTGCTAGTGCAACTTTAGGAGGGCCTGGGGACACAGATACGCAGTATTTT; CDR3 protein: CASATLGGPGDTDTQYF
J gene: TRBJ1-3; D gene: .; V gene: TRBV10-3; clone size: .; CDR3 length: 14; CDR3 DNA: TGTGCCATCAGTCCAGTCAGCTCTGGAAACACCATATATTTT; CDR3 protein: CAISPVSSGNTIYF
J gene: TRBJ1-2; D gene: .; V gene: TRBV4-1; clone size: .; CDR3 length: 15; CDR3 DNA: TGCGCCAGCAGCCGCCCACAGGCCGGTATGGGCGGCTACACCTTC; CDR3 protein: CASSRPQAGMGGYTF
J gene: TRBJ2-4; D gene: TRBD2; V gene: TRBV28; clone size: once; CDR3 length: 18; CDR3 DNA: TGTGCCCCGAAACGGGGTCGTCGGGGGGGAGAGACCAAAAACATTCAGTACTTC; CDR3 protein: CAPKRGRRGGETKNIQYF